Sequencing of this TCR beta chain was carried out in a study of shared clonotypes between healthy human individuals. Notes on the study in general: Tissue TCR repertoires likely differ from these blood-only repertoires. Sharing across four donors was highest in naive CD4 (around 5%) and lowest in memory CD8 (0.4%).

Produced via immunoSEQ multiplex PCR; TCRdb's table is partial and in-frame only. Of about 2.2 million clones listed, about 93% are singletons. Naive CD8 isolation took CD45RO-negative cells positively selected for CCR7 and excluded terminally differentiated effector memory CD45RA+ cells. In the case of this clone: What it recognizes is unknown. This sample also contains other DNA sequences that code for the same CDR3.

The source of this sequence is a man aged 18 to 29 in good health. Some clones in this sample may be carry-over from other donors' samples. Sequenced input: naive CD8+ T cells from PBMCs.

CDR3 DNA: TGTGCCAGCAGCCAGGGGACTAGCGGAACCTACGAGCAGTACTTC. This gives the protein CASSQGTSGTYEQYF. The chain carries TRBV4-2 and TRBJ2-7; 11 bases align to TRBD2. Per germline, CDR1 LGHNA and CDR2 YNFKEQ. Germline trimming cut 3 bases from V and 2 bases from J; bases unmatched to any gene: 3. The length of the CDR3 is 15 residues.